The subject of this entry is one TCR beta chain. V was trimmed by 5 bases and J by 3 bases, leaving 13 bases between them. Germline CDR1 and CDR2: SGHTA and FQGTGA. This CDR3 has 14 residues. These data are taken from a study of cytomegalovirus exposure and HLA in healthy donors. In the PCR, 60 Vbeta and 13 Jbeta primers were used. Assay: immunoSEQ multiplex PCR; the TCRdb copy retains only in-frame clones and omits some. The repertoire holds 250,000 to 350,000 clones, with 80% as singletons. The chain links TRBV7-3 to TRBJ2-5; possibly TRBD2 for D (5 bases). Sequenced sample: PBMCs. The TCR comes from a girl aged 2 to 10 in good health and CMV-seronegative. The CDR3 DNA follows: TGTGCCAGCAGCCTCAGCGGTGGGGAAGAGACCCAGTACTTC. It encodes CASSLSGGEETQYF.